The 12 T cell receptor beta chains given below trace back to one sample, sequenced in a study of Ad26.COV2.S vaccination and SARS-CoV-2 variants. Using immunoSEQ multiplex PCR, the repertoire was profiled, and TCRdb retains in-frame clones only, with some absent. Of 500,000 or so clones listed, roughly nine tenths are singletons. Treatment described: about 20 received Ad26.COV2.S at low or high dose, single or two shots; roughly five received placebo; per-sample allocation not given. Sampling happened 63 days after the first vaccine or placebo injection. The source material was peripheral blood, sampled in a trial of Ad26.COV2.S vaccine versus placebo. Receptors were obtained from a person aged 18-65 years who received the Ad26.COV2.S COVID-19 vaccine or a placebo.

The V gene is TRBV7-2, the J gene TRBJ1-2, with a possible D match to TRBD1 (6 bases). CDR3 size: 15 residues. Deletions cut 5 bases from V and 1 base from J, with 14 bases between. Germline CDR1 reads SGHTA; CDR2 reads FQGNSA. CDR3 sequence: CASSPGNRVNYGYTF. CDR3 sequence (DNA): TGTGCCAGCAGCCCTGGTAACAGGGTTAACTATGGCTACACCTTC.

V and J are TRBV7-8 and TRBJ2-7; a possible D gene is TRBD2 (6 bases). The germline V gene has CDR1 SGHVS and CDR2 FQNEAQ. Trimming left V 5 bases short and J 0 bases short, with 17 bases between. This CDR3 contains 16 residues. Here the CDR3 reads CASSRGTGGFSYEQYF. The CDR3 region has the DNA TGTGCCAGCAGCCGTGGGACTGGCGGATTCTCCTACGAGCAGTACTTC.

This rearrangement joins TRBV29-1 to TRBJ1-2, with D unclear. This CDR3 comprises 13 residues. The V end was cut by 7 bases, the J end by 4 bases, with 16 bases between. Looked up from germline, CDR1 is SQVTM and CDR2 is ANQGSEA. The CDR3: CSAQDGDTYGYTF. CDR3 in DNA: TGCAGCGCTCAAGACGGAGACACCTATGGCTACACCTTC.

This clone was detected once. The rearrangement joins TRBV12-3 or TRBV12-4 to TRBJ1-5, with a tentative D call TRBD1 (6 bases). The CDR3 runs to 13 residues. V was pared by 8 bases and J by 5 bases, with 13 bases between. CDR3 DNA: TGTGCCAGCCGAGGGGGGGGCGATCAGCCCCAGCATTTT. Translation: CASRGGGDQPQHF.

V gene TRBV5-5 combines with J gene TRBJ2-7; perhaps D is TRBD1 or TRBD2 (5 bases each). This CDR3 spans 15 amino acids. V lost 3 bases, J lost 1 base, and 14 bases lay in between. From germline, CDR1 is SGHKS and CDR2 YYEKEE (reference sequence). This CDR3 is CASSSPGPSSYEQYF. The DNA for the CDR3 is TGTGCCAGCAGCTCGCCGGGGCCGTCGTCCTACGAGCAGTACTTC.

The CDR3 sequence is CASSQDPGLASEQYF. In DNA, the CDR3 is TGTGCCAGCAGCCAAGACCCGGGACTAGCATCCGAGCAGTACTTC. The chain couples TRBV3-1 (or the pseudogene TRBV3-2) to TRBJ2-7; 9 bases align to TRBD2. J lost 6 bases, V lost 0 bases, and 6 bases had no gene match. The CDR3 covers 15 residues. Germline values: CDR1 LGHDT, CDR2 YNNKEL (reference sequence).

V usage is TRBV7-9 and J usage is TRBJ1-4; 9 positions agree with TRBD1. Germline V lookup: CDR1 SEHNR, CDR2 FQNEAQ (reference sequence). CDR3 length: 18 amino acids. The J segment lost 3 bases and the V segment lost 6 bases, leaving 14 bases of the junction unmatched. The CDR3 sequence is CASSRDRGGPPSNEKLFF. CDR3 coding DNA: TGTGCCAGCAGTCGCGACAGGGGGGGACCCCCATCTAATGAAAAACTGTTTTTT.

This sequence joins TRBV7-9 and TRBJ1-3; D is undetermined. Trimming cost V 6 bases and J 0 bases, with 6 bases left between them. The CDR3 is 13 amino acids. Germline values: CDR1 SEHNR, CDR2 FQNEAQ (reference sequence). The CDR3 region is CASRGSSGNTIYF. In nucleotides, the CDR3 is TGTGCCAGCAGGGGATCCTCTGGAAACACCATATATTTT.

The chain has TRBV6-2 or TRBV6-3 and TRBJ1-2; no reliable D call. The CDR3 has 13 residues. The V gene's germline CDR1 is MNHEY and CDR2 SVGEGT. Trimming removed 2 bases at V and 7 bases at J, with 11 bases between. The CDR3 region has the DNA TGTGCCAGCAGTTACACGGGAGTAAGTGGCTACACCTTC. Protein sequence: CASSYTGVSGYTF.

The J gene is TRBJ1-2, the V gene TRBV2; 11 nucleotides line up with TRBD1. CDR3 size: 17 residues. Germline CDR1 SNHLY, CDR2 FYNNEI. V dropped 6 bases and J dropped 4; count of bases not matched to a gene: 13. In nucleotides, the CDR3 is TGTGCCAGCAGACCCGGGACAGGGGGGCCCTTAGGCTATGGCTACACCTTC. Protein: CASRPGTGGPLGYGYTF.

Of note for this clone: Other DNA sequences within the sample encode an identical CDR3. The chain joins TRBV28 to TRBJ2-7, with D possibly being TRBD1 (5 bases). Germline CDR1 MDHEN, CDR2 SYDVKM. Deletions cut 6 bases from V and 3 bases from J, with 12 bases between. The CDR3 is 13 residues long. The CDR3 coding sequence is TGTGCCAGCAGGGGATCAGGGTTCTACGAGCAGTACTTC. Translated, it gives CASRGSGFYEQYF.

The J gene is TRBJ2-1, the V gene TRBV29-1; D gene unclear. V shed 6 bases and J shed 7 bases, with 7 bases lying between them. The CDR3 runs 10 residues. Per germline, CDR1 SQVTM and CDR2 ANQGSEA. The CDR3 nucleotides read TGCAGCGTCGCGGAAAATGAGCAGTTCTTC. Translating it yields CSVAENEQFF.